Below, 27 T cell receptor beta chains from the same sample are listed, as sequenced in a study of shared clonotypes between healthy human individuals. Libraries were prepared by immunoSEQ multiplex PCR; TCRdb keeps only in-frame clonotypes and omits some of them. Of hundreds of thousands of clones in the sample, 90% to 97% are singletons; the top ten hold 0.32%. The specimen was memory CD8+ T cells sorted from blood. Subset denoted: CD45RO+ cells pooled with CCR7-negative TemRA cells. The receptor source for this set is a man aged 25-40 years in good health.

The chain couples TRBV6-5 to TRBJ2-4; the match to TRBD1 covers 7 bases. Germline values: CDR1 MNHEY, CDR2 SVGAGI. V lost 4 bases, J lost 8 bases, and 11 bases stayed unmatched. This CDR3 is 15 amino acids long. The CDR3 DNA follows: TGTGCCAGCAGTTCCTCAGGGGGAGTCGGGGACATTCAGTACTTC. Translated, it gives CASSSSGGVGDIQYF.

The V gene is TRBV5-1, the J gene TRBJ2-3, with 10 positions matching TRBD1. CDR3 size: 15 residues. CDR1 is SGHRS and CDR2 is YFSETQ in the germline V gene. V trimming: 7 bases; J trimming: 1 base; junction bases outside the gene matches: 6. The CDR3 DNA reads as TGCGCCAGCCCCTGGGACAGGGGAGGCACAGATACGCAGTATTTT. It translates to CASPWDRGGTDTQYF.

The chain employs TRBV28 and TRBJ1-2; D unresolved. Per the germline V gene, CDR1 is MDHEN and CDR2 is SYDVKM. Trimming left V 8 bases short and J 6 bases short, with 13 bases between. The CDR3 has 12 amino acids. CDR3 protein: CASALSRDGYTF. CDR3 DNA sequence: TGTGCCAGCGCCCTAAGTAGGGATGGCTACACCTTC.

This sequence joins TRBV4-1 and TRBJ2-1; tentatively, D is TRBD2 (6 bases). This CDR3 spans 15 amino acids. Trimming pared 2 bases from V and 2 bases from J, leaving 10 bases between. In germline, CDR1 is MGHRA, CDR2 YSYEKL. The CDR3 DNA sequence: TGCGCCAGCAGCCAATTCTGGGGGGCCTACAATGAGCAGTTCTTC. This gives the protein CASSQFWGAYNEQFF.

The chain combines TRBV20-1 with TRBJ1-2; D is unresolved. Germline assignment: CDR1 DFQATT and CDR2 SNEGSKA (reference sequence). The CDR3 totals 10 residues. With 3 bases removed from V and 5 bases from J, the gap between germline ends came to 4 bases. CDR3 sequence: CSASIYGYTF. In nucleotides, the CDR3 is TGCAGTGCTAGCATTTATGGCTACACCTTC.

CDR3 sequence (DNA): TGTGCCAGCAGTTGGCGGGGGGGCCGGTTCTACATGAACACTGAAGCTTTCTTT. Amino acids: CASSWRGGRFYMNTEAFF. The chain is built from TRBV27 and TRBJ1-1; weak D call: TRBD1 (6 bases). Trimming cost V 4 bases and J 0 bases, with 21 bases left between them. The CDR3 consists of 18 residues. Germline-derived CDR1 and CDR2 are MNHEY and SMNVEV (reference sequence).

The gene calls are TRBV5-6 and TRBJ1-3; TRBD1 aligns across 8 bases. J lost 4 bases, V lost 3 bases, and 12 bases had no gene match. The CDR3 extends over 17 amino acids. Looked up from germline, CDR1 is SGHDT and CDR2 is YYEEEE. The CDR3 DNA reads as TGTGCCAGCAGCTCGCCCTACCTCCGGGACAGGGGAAACACCATATATTTT. Its translation is CASSSPYLRDRGNTIYF. Combining the CDR3 with reference TRBV5-6 and TRBJ1-3 gives the whole variable domain DAGVTQSPTHLIKTRGQQVTLRCSPKSGHDTVSWYQQALGQGPQFIFQYYEEEERQRGNFPDRFSGHQFPNYSSELNVNALLLGDSALYLCASSSPYLRDRGNTIYFGEGSWLTVV.

The V gene is TRBV6-5, the J gene TRBJ1-1; D ambiguous. Trimming shortened V by 6 bases and J by 1 base, and 6 bases separated the two germline ends. The CDR3 is made up of 12 amino acids. CDR1 and CDR2 from the germline V gene are MNHEY and SVGAGI. The CDR3 reads CASRVGNTEAFF. CDR3 coding DNA: TGTGCCAGCAGGGTGGGGAACACTGAAGCTTTCTTT.

CDR3 DNA sequence: TGTGCCAGCAGTCCCCGGGACGGGGGCTACACCTTC. Translating it yields CASSPRDGGYTF. The J gene is TRBJ1-2, the V gene TRBV28, with a tentative D call TRBD1 (5 bases). V was cut by 5 bases and J by 8 bases, with 12 bases left in between. The CDR3 is made up of 12 amino acids. Per germline, CDR1 MDHEN and CDR2 SYDVKM.

This CDR3 is CASGLTAVSEQYF. CDR3 in DNA: TGTGCCAGCGGGCTTACGGCGGTTTCCGAGCAGTACTTC. The chain employs TRBV6-5 and TRBJ2-7; D is ambiguous. V was clipped by 8 bases and J by 6 bases, with 17 bases between them. CDR1 and CDR2 from the germline V gene are MNHEY and SVGAGI. The CDR3 spans 13 residues.

The genes are TRBV30 and TRBJ1-5, with D unclear. The germline V gene has CDR1 GTSNPN and CDR2 SVGIG (reference sequence). Deletions cut 5 bases from V and 0 bases from J, with 17 bases between. The CDR3 extends over 16 amino acids. The CDR3 here is CAWGPMEGDSNQPQHF. DNA for the CDR3: TGTGCCTGGGGGCCCATGGAAGGAGATAGCAATCAGCCCCAGCATTTT.

CDR3 in DNA: TGTGCCAGCAGCCAAGATTCCCGACAACTGTGGATAGGCAATCAGCCCCAGCATTTT. This gives the protein CASSQDSRQLWIGNQPQHF. The genes are TRBV4-2 and TRBJ1-5; no clear D. With 0 bases removed from V and 2 bases from J, the gap between germline ends came to 20 bases. This CDR3 region has 19 residues. The germline V gene encodes CDR1 LGHNA and CDR2 YNFKEQ.

CDR3 in DNA: TGTGCCAGCAGTTTGAGCGGTGGGGCCCAGTACTTC. Translation gives CASSLSGGAQYF. The chain links TRBV27 to TRBJ2-5; tentatively, D is TRBD2 (5 bases). Germline V gene data show CDR1 as MNHEY and CDR2 as SMNVEV (reference sequence). This CDR3 is built from 12 residues. Trimming left V 3 bases short and J 9 bases short, with 11 bases between.

This chain joins TRBV30 and TRBJ2-1; possible D gene TRBD2, 6 bases. CDR3 length: 13 residues. Trimming stripped 5 bases from V and 1 base from J, with 9 bases between. The germline V gene has CDR1 GTSNPN and CDR2 SVGIG (reference sequence). The CDR3, as DNA: TGTGCCTGGGGGACTTTTTCCTACAATGAGCAGTTCTTC. Translated, it gives CAWGTFSYNEQFF.

V gene TRBV7-9 combines with J gene TRBJ2-7; 9 bases are shared with TRBD2. The CDR3 covers 15 residues. V was pared by 0 bases and J by 2 bases, with 2 bases of the junction left unmatched. Germline V CDR1 and CDR2: SEHNR, FQNEAQ (reference sequence). In nucleotides, the CDR3 is TGTGCCAGCAGCTTAGCGCTAGCGGGGACCTACGAGCAGTACTTC. Its translation: CASSLALAGTYEQYF.

Here the CDR3 reads CSVRTTYGYTF. CDR3 bases: TGCAGCGTCAGGACCACTTATGGCTACACCTTC. The gene calls are TRBV29-1 and TRBJ1-2, with D unresolved. The germline gives CDR1 SQVTM, CDR2 ANQGSEA. The length of the CDR3 is 11 residues. V was cut by 6 bases and J by 5 bases, with 10 bases left in between. The whole variable domain, filled in from reference TRBV29-1 and TRBJ1-2, reads SAVISQKPSRDICQRGTSLTIQCQVDSQVTMMFWYRQQPGQSLTLIATANQGSEATYESGFVIDKFPISRPNLTFSTLTVSNMSPEDSSIYLCSVRTTYGYTFGSGTRLTVV.

V is TRBV21-1 and J is TRBJ1-2; the table's D call, TRBD1, was not checked against the DNA. TRBV21-1 is labeled a pseudogene. The CDR3 covers 15 residues. The CDR3 loop reads CATEVGQETLYGYTF. In DNA form, the CDR3 reads TGTGCCACAGAGGTGGGGCAGGAGACTCTCTATGGCTACACCTTC.

This chain links TRBV5-1 with TRBJ2-7; D gene uncertain. The V gene lost 5 bases and the J gene lost 6 bases, with 12 bases spanning the gap. Looked up from germline, CDR1 is SGHRS and CDR2 is YFSETQ. The CDR3 sequence is 12 residues long. CDR3 sequence reads: CASRVELGEQYF. CDR3 coding DNA: TGCGCCAGCAGGGTAGAGTTGGGCGAGCAGTACTTC.

The chain joins TRBV6-5 to TRBJ2-7; 8 nucleotides agree with TRBD2. This CDR3 is 14 amino acids long. Germline trimming cut 4 bases from V and 2 bases from J; bases unmatched to any gene: 4. Per germline, CDR1 MNHEY and CDR2 SVGAGI. The CDR3 sequence: CASSSGTRTYEQYF. The CDR3 coding sequence is TGTGCCAGCAGTTCCGGGACTAGAACCTACGAGCAGTACTTC.

The chain combines TRBV18 with TRBJ1-3; D is unclear. Germline CDR1 reads KGHSH; CDR2 reads LQKENI. Trimming stripped 3 bases from V and 0 bases from J, with 9 bases between. The length of the CDR3 is 15 residues. CDR3 nucleotide sequence: TGTGCCAGCTCACCCGCATGGTCCTCTGGAAACACCATATATTTT. It is translated as CASSPAWSSGNTIYF.

V is TRBV10-2 and J is TRBJ2-7; D possibly corresponds to TRBD1 (6 bases). The CDR3 covers 16 residues. The V gene lost 1 base and the J gene lost 4 bases, with 17 bases spanning the gap. CDR1 WSHSY and CDR2 SAAADI come from the germline V gene. CDR3 sequence (DNA): TGCGCCAGCAGTGAGTTGGGCAGGGGATCCCGTTACGAGCAGTACTTC. Translated, it gives CASSELGRGSRYEQYF.

The chain employs TRBV28 and TRBJ2-5, with 8 bases fitting TRBD2. Germline CDR1 reads MDHEN; CDR2 reads SYDVKM. The trim removed 1 base at V and 6 bases at J, leaving 1 base unmatched. CDR3 length: 13 amino acids. CDR3 DNA: TGTGCCAGCAGTTTATCGGGAGGGAAGACCCAGTACTTC. Protein sequence: CASSLSGGKTQYF. The full variable domain, with the rest looked up from reference TRBV28 and TRBJ2-5, is DVKVTQSSRYLVKRTGEKVFLECVQDMDHENMFWYRQDPGLGLRLIYFSYDVKMKEKGDIPEGYSVSREKKERFSLILESASTNQTSMYLCASSLSGGKTQYFGPGTRLLVL.

The chain employs TRBV28 and TRBJ1-4; 9 bases are a match to TRBD1. V dropped 6 bases and J dropped 8; count of bases not matched to a gene: 16. The CDR3 sequence is 17 residues long. Germline lookup yields CDR1 MDHEN and CDR2 SYDVKM. The CDR3 here is CASSPPLYRGHKEKLFF. The DNA for the CDR3 is TGTGCCAGCAGCCCCCCCCTCTACAGGGGGCATAAGGAAAAACTGTTTTTT.

CDR3 amino acids: CATSRESAPETQYF. As DNA, the CDR3 is TGTGCCACCAGCAGAGAATCTGCCCCGGAGACCCAGTACTTC. The chain uses TRBV15 and TRBJ2-5; D gene uncertain. This CDR3 comprises 14 residues. Germline V gives CDR1 LNHNV, CDR2 YYDKDF (reference sequence). The V end was cut by 0 bases, the J end by 5 bases, with 10 bases between.

As for this clone: Germline and junction disagree at one end, which may indicate a read error. The V and J genes are TRBV6-4 and TRBJ2-5; D perhaps matches TRBD2 (7 bases). The CDR3 is 12 amino acids. CDR1 and CDR2 (germline): MRHNA, SNTAGT. The CDR3 bases are TGTGCCAGCAGTCCCTCTGGGGGGGCCGGTCACTTC. Its protein is CASSPSGGAGHF.

The rearrangement uses TRBV11-2 and TRBJ1-4, with 7 bases matching TRBD1. V shed 4 bases, J shed 7 bases, and the junction held 9 bases outside the gene matches. This CDR3 region has 15 residues. Germline CDR1 and CDR2: SGHAT and FQNNGV. The CDR3 loop reads CASSYRQGRFEKLFF. DNA of the CDR3: TGTGCCAGCAGCTACCGACAGGGAAGGTTTGAAAAACTGTTTTTT.

This clone was recorded only once. J is TRBJ2-3 and V is TRBV29-1, with D possibly TRBD1 on 5 matching bases. From germline, CDR1 is SQVTM and CDR2 ANQGSEA. This CDR3 spans 12 amino acids. V dropped 4 bases and J dropped 10 bases, with 15 bases sitting between them. The chain's CDR3 is CSVVLWQGAQYF. In DNA form, the CDR3 reads TGCAGCGTTGTTTTATGGCAGGGCGCGCAGTATTTT.